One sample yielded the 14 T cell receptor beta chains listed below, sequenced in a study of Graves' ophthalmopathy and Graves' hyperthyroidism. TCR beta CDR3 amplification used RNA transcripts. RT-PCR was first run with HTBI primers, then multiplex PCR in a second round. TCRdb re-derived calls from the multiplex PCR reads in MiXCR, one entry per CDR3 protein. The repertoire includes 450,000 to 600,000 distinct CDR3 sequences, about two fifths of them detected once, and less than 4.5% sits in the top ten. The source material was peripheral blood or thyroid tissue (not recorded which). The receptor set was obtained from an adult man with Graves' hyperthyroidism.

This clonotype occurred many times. The CDR3 DNA is TGCAGCGTTGTTTATAGAGGTACTGAAGCTTTCTTT. Its translation is CSVVYRGTEAFF. This chain connects TRBV29-1 to TRBJ1-1; D unresolved. Looked up from germline, CDR1 is SQVTM and CDR2 is ANQGSEA. The CDR3 has 12 residues. Trimming stripped 4 bases from V and 5 bases from J, with 11 bases between. Filled out from reference TRBV29-1 and TRBJ1-1, the complete variable domain reads SAVISQKPSRDICQRGTSLTIQCQVDSQVTMMFWYRQQPGQSLTLIATANQGSEATYESGFVIDKFPISRPNLTFSTLTVSNMSPEDSSIYLCSVVYRGTEAFFGQGTRLTVV.

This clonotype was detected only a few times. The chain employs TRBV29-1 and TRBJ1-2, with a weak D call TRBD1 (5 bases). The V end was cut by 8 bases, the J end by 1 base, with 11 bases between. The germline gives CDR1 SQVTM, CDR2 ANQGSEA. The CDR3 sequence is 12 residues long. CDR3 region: CSLSGINYGYTF. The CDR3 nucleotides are TGCAGCTTGTCAGGGATTAACTATGGCTACACCTTC.

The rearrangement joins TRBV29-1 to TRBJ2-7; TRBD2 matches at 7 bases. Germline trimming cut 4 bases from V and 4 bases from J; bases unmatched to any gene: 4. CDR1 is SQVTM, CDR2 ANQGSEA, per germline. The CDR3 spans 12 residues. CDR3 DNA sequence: TGCAGCGTTGTCGGGAGGACTTACGAGCAGTACTTC. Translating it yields CSVVGRTYEQYF.

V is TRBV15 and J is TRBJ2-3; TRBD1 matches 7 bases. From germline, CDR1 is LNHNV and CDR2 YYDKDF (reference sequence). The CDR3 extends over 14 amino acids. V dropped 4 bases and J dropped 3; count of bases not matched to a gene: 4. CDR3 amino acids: CATSTRQGTDTQYF. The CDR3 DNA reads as TGTGCCACCAGCACCCGACAGGGAACAGATACGCAGTATTTT.

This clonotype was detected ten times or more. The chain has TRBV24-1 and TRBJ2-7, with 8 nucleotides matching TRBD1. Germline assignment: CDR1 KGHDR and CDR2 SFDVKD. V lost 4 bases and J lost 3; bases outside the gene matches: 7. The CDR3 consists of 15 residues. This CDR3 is CATSDGQGTLYEQYF. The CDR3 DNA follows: TGTGCCACCAGTGACGGACAGGGAACTCTCTACGAGCAGTACTTC.

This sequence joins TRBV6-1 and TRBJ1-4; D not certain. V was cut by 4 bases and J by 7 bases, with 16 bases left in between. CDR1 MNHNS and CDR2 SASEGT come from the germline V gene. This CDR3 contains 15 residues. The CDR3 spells CASSVDRLSFEKLFF. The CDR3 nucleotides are TGTGCCAGCAGTGTGGACCGGTTGTCTTTTGAAAAACTGTTTTTT.

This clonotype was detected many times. The CDR3: CASWLGTGQETQYF. The DNA for the CDR3 is TGTGCCAGCTGGCTCGGGACGGGTCAAGAGACCCAGTACTTC. This rearrangement joins TRBV2 to TRBJ2-5; D tentatively fits TRBD1 or TRBD2 (5 bases each). Germline V gene sequence: CDR1 SNHLY, CDR2 FYNNEI. Trimming took off 8 bases at V and 2 bases at J, with 15 bases between the two ends. The length of the CDR3 is 14 residues.

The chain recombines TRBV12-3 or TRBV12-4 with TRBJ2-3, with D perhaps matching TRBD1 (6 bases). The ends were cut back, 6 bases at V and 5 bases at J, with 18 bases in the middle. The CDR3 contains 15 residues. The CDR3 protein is CASSSSTTQGDTQYF. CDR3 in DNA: TGTGCCAGCAGCTCTTCTACGACACAGGGAGATACGCAGTATTTT.

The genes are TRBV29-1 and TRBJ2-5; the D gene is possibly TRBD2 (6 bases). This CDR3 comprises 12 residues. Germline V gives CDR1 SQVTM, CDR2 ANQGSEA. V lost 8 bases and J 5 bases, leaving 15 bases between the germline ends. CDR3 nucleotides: TGCAGCATCGGGGGTCCTGGGGAGACCCAGTACTTC. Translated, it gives CSIGGPGETQYF.

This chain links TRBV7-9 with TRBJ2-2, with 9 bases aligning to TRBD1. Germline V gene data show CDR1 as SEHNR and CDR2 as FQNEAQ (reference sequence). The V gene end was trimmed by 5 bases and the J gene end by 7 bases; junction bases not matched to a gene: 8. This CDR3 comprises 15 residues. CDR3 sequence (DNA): TGTGCCAGCAGCCGATACAGGGGGCAGGACGGGGAGCTGTTTTTT. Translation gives CASSRYRGQDGELFF.

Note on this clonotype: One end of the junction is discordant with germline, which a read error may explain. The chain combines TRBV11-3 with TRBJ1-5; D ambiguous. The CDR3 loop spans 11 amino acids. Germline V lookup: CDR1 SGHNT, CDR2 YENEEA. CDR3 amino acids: CVSSLHQPQHF. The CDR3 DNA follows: TGTGTCAGCAGTTTGCATCAGCCCCAGCATTTT.

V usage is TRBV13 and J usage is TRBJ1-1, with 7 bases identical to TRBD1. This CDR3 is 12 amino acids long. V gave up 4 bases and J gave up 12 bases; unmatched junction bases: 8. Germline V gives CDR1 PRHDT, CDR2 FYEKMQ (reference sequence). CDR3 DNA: TGTGCCAGCAGCTCGATTCAGGGGGAATCTTTCTTT. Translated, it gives CASSSIQGESFF.

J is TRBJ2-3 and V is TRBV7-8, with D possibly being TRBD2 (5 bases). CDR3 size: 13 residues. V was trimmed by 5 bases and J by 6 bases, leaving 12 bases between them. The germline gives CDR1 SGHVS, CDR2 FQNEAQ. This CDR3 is CASSRRGEDTQYF. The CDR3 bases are TGTGCCAGCAGCCGACGGGGAGAGGATACGCAGTATTTT.

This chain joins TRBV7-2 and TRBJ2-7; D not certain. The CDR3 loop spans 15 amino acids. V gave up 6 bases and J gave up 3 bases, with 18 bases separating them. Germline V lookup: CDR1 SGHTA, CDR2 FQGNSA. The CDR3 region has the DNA TGTGCCAGCAGGGGGATTGGCGGCACTGACTACGAGCAGTACTTC. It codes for CASRGIGGTDYEQYF.